This TCR beta chain was recorded in a study of blood T cells in healthy people across ages. Alongside a J-beta primer mix, a sample-barcoded 5' primer served in a second PCR lasting roughly 7 to 11 cycles. TCRdb processed the 5' RACE reads anew with MiXCR; each CDR3 protein has one entry. The data show around 780,000 distinct CDR3 sequences, with more than 50% seen just once and roughly 25% held by the top ten. This clonotype was observed a handful of times. As yet, its antigen is unknown. Study conclusions and caveats: Among long-lived donors, naive CD4+ cells were more numerous and diversity higher than in aged donors.

CDR3 length: 12 residues. Germline V CDR1 and CDR2: DFQATT, SNEGSKA (reference sequence). Trimming removed 6 bases at V and 1 base at J, with 7 bases between. The source of this sequence is a man aged 35 to 55 in good health. The sample comprised blood. This chain uses TRBV20-1 with TRBJ2-1, with a possible D match to TRBD2 (6 bases). CDR3 residues: CSAGTSYNEQFF. DNA of the CDR3: TGCAGTGCGGGGACTTCCTACAATGAGCAGTTCTTC.